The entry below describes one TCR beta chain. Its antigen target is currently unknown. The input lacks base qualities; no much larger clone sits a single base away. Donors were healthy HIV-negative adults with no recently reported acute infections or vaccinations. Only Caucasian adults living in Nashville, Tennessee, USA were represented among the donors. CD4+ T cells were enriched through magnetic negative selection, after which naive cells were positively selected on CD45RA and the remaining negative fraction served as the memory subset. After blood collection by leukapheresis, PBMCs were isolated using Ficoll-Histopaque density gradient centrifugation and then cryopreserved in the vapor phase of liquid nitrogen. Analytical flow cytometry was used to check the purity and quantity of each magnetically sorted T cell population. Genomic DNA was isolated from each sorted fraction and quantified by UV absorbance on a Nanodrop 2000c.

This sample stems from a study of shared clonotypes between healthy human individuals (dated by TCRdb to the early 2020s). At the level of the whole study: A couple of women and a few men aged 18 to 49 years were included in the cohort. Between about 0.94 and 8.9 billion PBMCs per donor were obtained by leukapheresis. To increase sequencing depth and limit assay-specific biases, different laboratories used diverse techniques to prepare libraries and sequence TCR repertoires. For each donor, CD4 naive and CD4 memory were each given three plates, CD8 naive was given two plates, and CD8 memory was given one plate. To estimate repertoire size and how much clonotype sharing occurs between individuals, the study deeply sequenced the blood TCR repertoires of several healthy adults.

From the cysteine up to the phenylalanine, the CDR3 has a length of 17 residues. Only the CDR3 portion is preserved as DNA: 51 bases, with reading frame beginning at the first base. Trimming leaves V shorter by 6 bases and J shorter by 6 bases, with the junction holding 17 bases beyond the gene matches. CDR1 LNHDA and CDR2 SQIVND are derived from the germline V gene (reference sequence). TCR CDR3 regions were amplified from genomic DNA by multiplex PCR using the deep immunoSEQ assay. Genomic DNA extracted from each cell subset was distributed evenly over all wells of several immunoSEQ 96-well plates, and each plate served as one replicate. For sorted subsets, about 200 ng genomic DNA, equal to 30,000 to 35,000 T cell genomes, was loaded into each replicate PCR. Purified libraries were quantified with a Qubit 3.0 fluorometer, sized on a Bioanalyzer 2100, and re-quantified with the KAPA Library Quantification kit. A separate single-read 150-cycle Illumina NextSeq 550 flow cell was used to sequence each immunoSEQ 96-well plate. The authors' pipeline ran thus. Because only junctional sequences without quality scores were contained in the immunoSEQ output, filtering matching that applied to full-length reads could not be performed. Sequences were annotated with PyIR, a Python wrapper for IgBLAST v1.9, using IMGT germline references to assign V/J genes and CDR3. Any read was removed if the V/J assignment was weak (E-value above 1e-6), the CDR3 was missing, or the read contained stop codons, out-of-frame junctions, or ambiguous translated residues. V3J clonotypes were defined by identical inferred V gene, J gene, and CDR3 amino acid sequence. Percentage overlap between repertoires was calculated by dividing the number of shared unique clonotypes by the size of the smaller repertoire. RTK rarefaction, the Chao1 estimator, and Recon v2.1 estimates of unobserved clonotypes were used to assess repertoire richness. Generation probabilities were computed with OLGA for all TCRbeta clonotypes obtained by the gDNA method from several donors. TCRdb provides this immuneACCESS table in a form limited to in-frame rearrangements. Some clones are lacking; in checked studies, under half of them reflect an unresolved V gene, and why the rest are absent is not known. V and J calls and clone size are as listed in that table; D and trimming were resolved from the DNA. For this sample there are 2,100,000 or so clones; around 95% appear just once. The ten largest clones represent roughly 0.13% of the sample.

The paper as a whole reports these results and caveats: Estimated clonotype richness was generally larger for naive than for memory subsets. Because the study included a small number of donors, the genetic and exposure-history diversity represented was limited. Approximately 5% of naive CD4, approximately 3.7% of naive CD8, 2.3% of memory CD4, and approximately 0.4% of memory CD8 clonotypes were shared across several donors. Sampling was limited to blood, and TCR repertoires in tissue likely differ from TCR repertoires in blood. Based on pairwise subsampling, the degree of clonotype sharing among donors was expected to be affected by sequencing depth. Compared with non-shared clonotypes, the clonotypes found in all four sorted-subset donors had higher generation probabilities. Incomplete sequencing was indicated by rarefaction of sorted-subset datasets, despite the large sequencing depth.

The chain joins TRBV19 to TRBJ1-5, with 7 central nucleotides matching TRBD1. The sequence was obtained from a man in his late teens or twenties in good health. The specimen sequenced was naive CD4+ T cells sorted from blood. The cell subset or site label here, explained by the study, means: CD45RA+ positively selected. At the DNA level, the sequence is TGTGCCAGTAGCAAAAGCCCCCCGACAGGGAGTTCTCAGCCCCAGCATTTT. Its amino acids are CASSKSPPTGSSQPQHF. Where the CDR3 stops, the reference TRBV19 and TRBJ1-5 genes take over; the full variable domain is DGGITQSPKYLFRKEGQNVTLSCEQNLNHDAMYWYRQDPGQGLRLIYYSQIVNDFQKGDIAEGYSVSREKKESFPLTVTSAQKNPTAFYLCASSKSPPTGSSQPQHFGDGTRLSIL.